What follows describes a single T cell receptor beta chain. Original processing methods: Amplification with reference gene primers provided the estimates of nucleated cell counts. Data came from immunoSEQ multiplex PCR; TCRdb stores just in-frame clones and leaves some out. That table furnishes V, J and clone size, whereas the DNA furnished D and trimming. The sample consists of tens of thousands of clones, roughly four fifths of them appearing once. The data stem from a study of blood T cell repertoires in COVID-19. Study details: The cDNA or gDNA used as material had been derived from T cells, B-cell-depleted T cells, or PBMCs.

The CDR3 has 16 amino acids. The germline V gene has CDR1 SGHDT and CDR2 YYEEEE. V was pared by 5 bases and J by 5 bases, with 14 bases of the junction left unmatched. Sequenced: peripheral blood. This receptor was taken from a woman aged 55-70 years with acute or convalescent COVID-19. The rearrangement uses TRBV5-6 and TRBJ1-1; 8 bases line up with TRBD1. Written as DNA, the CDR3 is TGTGCCAGCAGTTCCGACAGGGGTAGGGGAAAAACTGAAGCTTTCTTT. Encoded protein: CASSSDRGRGKTEAFF.